The entry below describes one T cell receptor beta chain. The antigen is not known. The CDR3 consists of 17 residues. V lost 0 bases and J lost 11; bases outside the gene matches: 13. Germline CDR1 reads MGHRA; CDR2 reads YSYEKL. This specimen belongs to a study of blood T cells in healthy people across ages. As for the study in general: Capture by template switching was about one barcoded beta molecule per two T cells. Study-wide results and limits: Diversity was estimated from one million T cells, and these estimates were considered underestimates.

Using a J-beta primer mix together with a sample-barcoded 5' primer, a second PCR was run for about 6 to 11 cycles. Each CDR3 protein gets one entry after TCRdb re-called the 5' RACE reads with MiXCR. The sample includes more than 1.4 million distinct CDR3 sequences, roughly 45% of them seen just once. Sample: blood. The genes are TRBV4-1 and TRBJ2-7; 13 bases align to TRBD2. This TCR derives from a woman aged 18-29 years in good health. CDR3 in amino acids: CASSQDFDGLAGEIEYF. The CDR3 DNA sequence: TGCGCCAGCAGCCAAGATTTTGACGGACTAGCGGGAGAAATCGAGTACTTC.